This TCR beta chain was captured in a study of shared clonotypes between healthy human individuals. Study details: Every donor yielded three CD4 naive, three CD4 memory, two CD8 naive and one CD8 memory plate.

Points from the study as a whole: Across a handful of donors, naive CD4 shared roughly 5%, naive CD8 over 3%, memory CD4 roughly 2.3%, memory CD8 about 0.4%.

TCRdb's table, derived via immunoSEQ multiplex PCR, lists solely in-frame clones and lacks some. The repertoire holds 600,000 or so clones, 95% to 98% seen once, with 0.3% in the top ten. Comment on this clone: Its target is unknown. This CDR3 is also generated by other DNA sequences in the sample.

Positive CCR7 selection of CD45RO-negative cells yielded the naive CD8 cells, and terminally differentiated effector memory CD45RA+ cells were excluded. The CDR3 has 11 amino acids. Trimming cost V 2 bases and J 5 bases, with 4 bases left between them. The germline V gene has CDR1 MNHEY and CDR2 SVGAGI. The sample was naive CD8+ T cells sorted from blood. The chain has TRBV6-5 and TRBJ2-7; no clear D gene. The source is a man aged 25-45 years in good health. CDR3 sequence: CASSYLHEQYF. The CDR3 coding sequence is TGTGCCAGCAGTTACCTCCACGAGCAGTACTTC.